The clone carrying this T cell receptor (beta chain) is deemed medium-sized by its frequency. The sample comes from a study of T cell clusters in autoimmune cytopenias. TRB rearrangements were amplified by touch-down multiplex PCR with mixed TRB-A/B primers. TCRdb reworked the multiplex PCR reads into one entry per CDR3 protein, no DNA. The repertoire table contains about 930 distinct CDR3 sequences. TRB was amplified from about 250 ng of peripheral blood genomic DNA per sample. The sample consisted of peripheral blood. The origin of this receptor is a human donor with an autoimmune cytopenia or autoimmune hepatitis (not recorded which).

The CDR3 is CASSRTGGLSDNEQFF. The chain couples TRBV5-1 to TRBJ2-1; TCRdb designates TRBD1, a call that cannot be tested without DNA. Germline V gives CDR1 SGHRS, CDR2 YFSETQ. The CDR3 loop spans 16 amino acids.